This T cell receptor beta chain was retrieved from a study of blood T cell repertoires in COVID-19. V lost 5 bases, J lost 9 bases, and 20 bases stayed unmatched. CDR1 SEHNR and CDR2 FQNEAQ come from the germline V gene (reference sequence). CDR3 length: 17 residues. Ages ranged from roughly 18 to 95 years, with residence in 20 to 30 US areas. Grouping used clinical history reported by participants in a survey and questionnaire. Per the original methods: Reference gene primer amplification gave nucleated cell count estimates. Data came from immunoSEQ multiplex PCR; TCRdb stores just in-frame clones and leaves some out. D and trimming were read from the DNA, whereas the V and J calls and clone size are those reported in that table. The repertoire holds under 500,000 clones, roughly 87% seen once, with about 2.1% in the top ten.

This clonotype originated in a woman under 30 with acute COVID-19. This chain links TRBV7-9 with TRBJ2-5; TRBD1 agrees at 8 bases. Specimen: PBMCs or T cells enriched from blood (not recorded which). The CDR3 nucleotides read TGTGCCAGCAGCCACGGGGGCAGGGGGCCGTTTCCCGGGGCCCAGTACTTC. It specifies CASSHGGRGPFPGAQYF.